The 6 T cell receptor beta chains listed next were all sequenced from one sample in a study of T cells in Graves' hyperthyroidism and ophthalmopathy (dated by TCRdb to about 2019). Libraries were built with multiplex PCR. The reads were generated on an Illumina HiSeq 2000. The TCR beta CDR3 regions were amplified from the RNA transcripts. The TCR CDR3 was subjected to a first round of RT-PCR using the HTBI primer set and the Qiagen OneStep RT-PCR kit. Clones were called with MiXCR by TCRdb after fastp trimmed the public reads at Q25, and only in-frame beta chains were retained. When rows share a CDR3 protein, they turn into one entry using the most common DNA and genes. In all, the sample holds 350,000 to 400,000 distinct CDR3 sequences, and more than 11% of those were seen once. Of the sample, around 10% falls within the top ten clones. Sequenced input: blood. Every receptor here comes from a woman aged 55-70 years with Graves' hyperthyroidism.

This clonotype was seen at least ten times. The rearrangement uses TRBV5-1 and TRBJ2-1, with 8 bases identical to TRBD2. Germline CDR1 SGHRS, CDR2 YFSETQ. Trimming at V came to 0 bases and at J to 8 bases, leaving 10 bases not matched to a gene. This CDR3 is 16 amino acids long. CDR3 DNA sequence: TGCGCCAGCAGCTTGGCGTTTGCGGGAGGATTGGATGAGCAGTTCTTC. Its protein is CASSLAFAGGLDEQFF.

In its sample, this clonotype was seen many times. The rearrangement joins TRBV30 to TRBJ2-2; 7 bases are a match to TRBD1. Germline V gene lookup returns CDR1 GTSNPN and CDR2 SVGIG (reference sequence). The CDR3 is 14 amino acids. V shed 0 bases, J shed 4 bases, and the junction held 2 bases outside the gene matches. As DNA, the CDR3 is TGTGCCTGGAGTGTCGGGACAGTCACCGGGGAGCTGTTTTTT. Protein: CAWSVGTVTGELFF.

This clonotype was counted at least ten times. The chain couples TRBV27 to TRBJ1-2; D gene unclear. V was shortened by 7 bases and J by 3 bases, with 18 bases between the two germline ends. The CDR3 loop spans 15 amino acids. Per the germline V gene, CDR1 is MNHEY and CDR2 is SMNVEV (reference sequence). CDR3 bases: TGTGCCAGCACCCTGGACCCGTATGGAGACTATGGCTACACCTTC. It codes for CASTLDPYGDYGYTF.

This sequence joins TRBV6-8 and TRBJ2-3; perhaps TRBD2 as D (6 bases). Germline V CDR1 and CDR2: MNHGY, SAAAGT. The CDR3 totals 16 residues. The V gene lost 6 bases and the J gene lost 0 bases, with 16 bases spanning the gap. The CDR3: CASSGLSGPSTDTQYF. CDR3 nucleotide sequence: TGTGCCAGCAGCGGACTATCGGGGCCGAGCACAGATACGCAGTATTTT.

As regards this clonotype: This may arise from a read error, as a much more abundant clone is one base away. The chain couples TRBV2 to TRBJ2-7; 10 nucleotides line up with TRBD1. The CDR3 has 15 residues. Unmatched junction bases numbered 12, after V lost 8 bases and J lost 5 bases. Germline V gene lookup returns CDR1 SNHLY and CDR2 FYNNEI. This chain's CDR3 is CASLQPRQGANEQYF. The CDR3 coding sequence is TGTGCCAGCTTACAACCGAGACAGGGGGCCAACGAGCAGTACTTC.

The V gene is TRBV12-5, the J gene TRBJ2-1; D may match TRBD1 or TRBD2 (5 bases each). V lost 4 bases and J 0 bases, leaving 13 bases between the germline ends. Per germline, CDR1 LGHNT and CDR2 FRNRAP. The CDR3 has 16 amino acids. CDR3 DNA sequence: TGTGCTAGTGGTTCATCCGGGACGAGCTCCTACAATGAGCAGTTCTTC. Protein product: CASGSSGTSSYNEQFF.